Presented here are 14 T cell receptor beta chains from one specimen sequenced in a study of cytomegalovirus exposure and HLA in healthy donors. The primer mix had 60 Vbeta and 13 Jbeta primers. The method was immunoSEQ multiplex PCR; TCRdb's version includes in-frame clones alone and lacks a portion of them. The table includes around 200,000 clones, approximately 86% detected once. Sample: PBMCs. The receptor set was obtained from a woman in her twenties or thirties in good health and CMV-seronegative.

The chain is built from TRBV28 and TRBJ1-1, with unresolved D. This CDR3 has 14 amino acids. CDR1 is MDHEN, CDR2 SYDVKM, per germline. Trimming took off 2 bases at V and 1 base at J, with 8 bases between the two ends. In DNA, the CDR3 is TGTGCCAGCAGTTTACTGCGAGGGAACACTGAAGCTTTCTTT. Protein product: CASSLLRGNTEAFF.

The J gene is TRBJ2-7, the V gene TRBV20-1, with TRBD2 as a possible D gene (6 bases). The CDR3 has 11 amino acids. Germline assignment: CDR1 DFQATT and CDR2 SNEGSKA (reference sequence). Trimming stripped 5 bases from V and 2 bases from J, with 7 bases between. This CDR3 is CSAGGTYEQYF. The CDR3 DNA reads as TGCAGTGCTGGGGGGACCTACGAGCAGTACTTC.

The CDR3 loop reads CASSVALTGTTYNEQFF. The CDR3 DNA reads as TGTGCCAGCAGCGTAGCTCTAACCGGGACTACCTACAATGAGCAGTTCTTC. This chain uses TRBV9 with TRBJ2-1; 7 bases match TRBD2. The V gene end was trimmed by 0 bases and the J gene end by 2 bases; junction bases not matched to a gene: 8. This CDR3 is built from 17 residues. Germline V gene sequence: CDR1 SGDLS, CDR2 YYNGEE.

The chain uses TRBV11-2 and TRBJ2-1, with D possibly matching TRBD1 (6 bases). CDR1 is SGHAT, CDR2 FQNNGV, per germline. V was trimmed by 2 bases and J by 7 bases, leaving 15 bases between them. The CDR3 loop spans 15 amino acids. Here the CDR3 reads CASSLQQGSPNEQFF. CDR3 nucleotides: TGTGCCAGCAGCTTACAACAGGGCTCCCCAAATGAGCAGTTCTTC.

The rearrangement uses TRBV9 and TRBJ2-2; 10 nucleotides match TRBD1. The CDR3 extends over 18 amino acids. With V trimmed by 2 bases and J by 7 bases, 14 bases remained unmatched. Per the germline V gene, CDR1 is SGDLS and CDR2 is YYNGEE. The CDR3 reads CASSVLAHDRGPGGELFF. In DNA, the CDR3 is TGTGCCAGCAGCGTCCTAGCCCACGACAGGGGGCCTGGCGGGGAGCTGTTTTTT.

The rearrangement links TRBV5-1 to TRBJ1-1; no clear D. Trimming took 3 bases from V and 4 from J, leaving 7 bases between them. The CDR3 has 12 residues. Germline CDR1 reads SGHRS; CDR2 reads YFSETQ. The CDR3 reads CASSSSGTEAFF. CDR3 nucleotides: TGCGCCAGCAGCTCCTCGGGCACTGAAGCTTTCTTT.

The V and J genes are TRBV19 and TRBJ2-7; 10 bases fit TRBD1. The V segment lost 2 bases and the J segment 2 bases; nucleotides outside the gene matches: 6. The germline CDR1 and CDR2 sequences are LNHDA and SQIVND (reference sequence). The CDR3 extends over 16 amino acids. In DNA, the CDR3 is TGTGCCAGTAGTATACTGCCGGGACAGGGGACCTACGAGCAGTACTTC. Translating gives CASSILPGQGTYEQYF.

This clone has a single count. The rearrangement uses TRBV9 and TRBJ2-1; possible D gene TRBD2, 6 bases. The CDR3 sequence is 14 residues long. The V end was cut by 0 bases, the J end by 2 bases, with 6 bases between. The germline V gene has CDR1 SGDLS and CDR2 YYNGEE. CDR3 in DNA: TGTGCCAGCAGCGTAGCGGGGGCCTACAATGAGCAGTTCTTC. Its protein product is CASSVAGAYNEQFF. Full variable domain (remainder filled in from reference TRBV9 and TRBJ2-1): DSGVTQTPKHLITATGQRVTLRCSPRSGDLSVYWYQQSLDQGLQFLIQYYNGEERAKGNILERFSAQQFPDLHSELNLSSLELGDSALYFCASSVAGAYNEQFFGPGTRLTVL.

The CDR3, as DNA: TGTGCCAGCAGCAAAAGCGGGACAGGGGCTGGAAACACCATATATTTT. It encodes CASSKSGTGAGNTIYF. The genes are TRBV21-1 and TRBJ1-3; TRBD1, the D gene given by the table, was not confirmed from the DNA. TRBV21-1 is a known pseudogene. This CDR3 spans 16 amino acids.

The chain uses TRBV7-9 and TRBJ2-1; TRBD2 matches 9 bases. In germline, CDR1 is SEHNR, CDR2 FQNEAQ (reference sequence). The CDR3 totals 16 residues. The junction had 10 bases not matched to a gene; V was cut back by 5 bases and J by 5 bases. CDR3 coding DNA: TGTGCCAGCAGCCCCCGGGCTAGCGGGACCCACAATGAGCAGTTCTTC. Translation gives CASSPRASGTHNEQFF. Supplemented by reference TRBV7-9 and TRBJ2-1, the full variable domain reads DTGVSQNPRHKITKRGQNVTFRCDPISEHNRLYWYRQTLGQGPEFLTYFQNEAQLEKSRLLSDRFSAERPKGSFSTLEIQRTEQGDSAMYLCASSPRASGTHNEQFFGPGTRLTVL.

V is TRBV4-1 and J is TRBJ1-5; tentatively, D is TRBD1 (5 bases). V lost 4 bases, J lost 0 bases, and 10 bases lay in between. Germline CDR1 is MGHRA and CDR2 is YSYEKL. There are 15 residues in the CDR3. This CDR3 is CASSPTANSNQPQHF. In DNA, the CDR3 is TGCGCCAGCAGCCCGACAGCAAATAGCAATCAGCCCCAGCATTTT.

The chain employs TRBV2 and TRBJ2-7; 11 nucleotides agree with TRBD2. This CDR3 is 15 amino acids long. After removal of 6 bases from V and 3 bases from J, the junction contained 7 bases not matched to a gene. The germline V gene encodes CDR1 SNHLY and CDR2 FYNNEI. CDR3 DNA: TGTGCCAGCAGCCAGGGACTAGCGGAATTCTACGAGCAGTACTTC. This sequence encodes CASSQGLAEFYEQYF. The variable domain in full, with the rest retrieved from reference TRBV2 and TRBJ2-7, is EPEVTQTPSHQVTQMGQEVILRCVPISNHLYFYWYRQILGQKVEFLVSFYNNEISEKSEIFDDQFSVERPDGSNFTLKIRSTKLEDSAMYFCASSQGLAEFYEQYFGPGTRLTVT.

This sequence joins TRBV5-1 and TRBJ2-1; no clear D gene. There are 15 residues in the CDR3. Germline V gives CDR1 SGHRS, CDR2 YFSETQ. The V and J ends lost 0 bases and 0 bases respectively, with 7 bases between them. This chain's CDR3 is CASSLDLISYNEQFF. The CDR3 bases are TGCGCCAGCAGCTTGGACTTGATCTCCTACAATGAGCAGTTCTTC.

This sequence joins TRBV28 and TRBJ2-7, with D unclear. Germline CDR1 is MDHEN and CDR2 is SYDVKM. The CDR3 contains 13 residues. V was clipped by 5 bases and J by 4 bases, with 12 bases between them. The chain's CDR3 is CASSRSWPYEQYF. CDR3 DNA sequence: TGTGCCAGCAGTCGAAGTTGGCCTTACGAGCAGTACTTC.